This T cell receptor (beta chain) emerged from a study of early T cells in non-severe SARS-CoV-2 infection. Trimming stripped 6 bases from V and 5 bases from J, with 10 bases between. This CDR3 contains 12 residues. Attachment of unique molecular identifiers to individual cDNA molecules was performed. In TCRdb, the 5' RACE reads were re-called with MiXCR into one record per CDR3 protein. The sample lists 50,000 to 70,000 distinct CDR3 sequences, more than 12% occurring once. This clonotype was seen a handful of times. The rearrangement joins TRBV12-3 or TRBV12-4 to TRBJ1-1; D uncertain. The material sequenced was whole blood, taken at baseline. The TCR was taken from an adult who was a healthcare worker with PCR-confirmed SARS-CoV-2 infection or an uninfected control (not recorded which). The CDR3: CASSPRRTEAFF. In DNA, the CDR3 is TGTGCCAGCAGCCCTCGAAGAACTGAAGCTTTCTTT.